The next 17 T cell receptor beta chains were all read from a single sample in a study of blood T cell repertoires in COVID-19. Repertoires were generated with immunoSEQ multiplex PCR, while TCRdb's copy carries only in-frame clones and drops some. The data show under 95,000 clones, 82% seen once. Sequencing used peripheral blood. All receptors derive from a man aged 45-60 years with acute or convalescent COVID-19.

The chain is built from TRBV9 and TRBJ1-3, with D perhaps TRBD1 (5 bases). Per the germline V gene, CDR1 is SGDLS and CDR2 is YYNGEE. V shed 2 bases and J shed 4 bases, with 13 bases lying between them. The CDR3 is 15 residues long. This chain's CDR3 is CASSVGVAGGNTIYF. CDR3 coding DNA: TGTGCCAGCAGCGTGGGGGTTGCGGGAGGAAACACCATATATTTT.

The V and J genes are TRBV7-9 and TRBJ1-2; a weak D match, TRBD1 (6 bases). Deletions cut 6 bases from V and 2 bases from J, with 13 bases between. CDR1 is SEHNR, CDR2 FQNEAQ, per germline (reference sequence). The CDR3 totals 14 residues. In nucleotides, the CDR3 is TGTGCCAGCAGTTCCGGACAGACAAACTATGGCTACACCTTC. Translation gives CASSSGQTNYGYTF.

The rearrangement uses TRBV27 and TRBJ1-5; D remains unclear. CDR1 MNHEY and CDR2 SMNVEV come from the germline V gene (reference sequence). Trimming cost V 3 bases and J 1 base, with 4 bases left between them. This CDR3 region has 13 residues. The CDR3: CASSFQSNQPQHF. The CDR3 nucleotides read TGTGCCAGCAGTTTTCAGAGCAATCAGCCCCAGCATTTT.

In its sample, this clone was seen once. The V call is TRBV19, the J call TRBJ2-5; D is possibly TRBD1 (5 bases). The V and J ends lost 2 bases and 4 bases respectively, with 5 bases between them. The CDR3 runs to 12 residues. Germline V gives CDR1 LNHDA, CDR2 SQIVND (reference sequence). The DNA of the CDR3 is TGTGCCAGTAGTATACAGGGAGAGACCCAGTACTTC. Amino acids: CASSIQGETQYF.

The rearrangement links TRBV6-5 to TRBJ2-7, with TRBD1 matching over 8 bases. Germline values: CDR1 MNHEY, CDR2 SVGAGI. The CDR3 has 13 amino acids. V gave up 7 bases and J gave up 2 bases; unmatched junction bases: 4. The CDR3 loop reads CASNGQGTYEQYF. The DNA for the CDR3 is TGTGCCAGCAATGGACAGGGAACCTACGAGCAGTACTTC.

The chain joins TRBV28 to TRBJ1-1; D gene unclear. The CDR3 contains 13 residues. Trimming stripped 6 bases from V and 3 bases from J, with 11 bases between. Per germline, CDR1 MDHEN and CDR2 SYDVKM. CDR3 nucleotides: TGTGCCAGCAGGGAGGGATCTTACACTGAAGCTTTCTTT. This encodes CASREGSYTEAFF.

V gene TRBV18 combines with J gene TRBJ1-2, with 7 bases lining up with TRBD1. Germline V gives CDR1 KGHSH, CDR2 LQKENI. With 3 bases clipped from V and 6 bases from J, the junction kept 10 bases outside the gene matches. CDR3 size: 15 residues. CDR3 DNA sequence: TGTGCCAGCTCACCTTCCACGGGACAGTCAGATGGCTACACCTTC. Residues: CASSPSTGQSDGYTF.

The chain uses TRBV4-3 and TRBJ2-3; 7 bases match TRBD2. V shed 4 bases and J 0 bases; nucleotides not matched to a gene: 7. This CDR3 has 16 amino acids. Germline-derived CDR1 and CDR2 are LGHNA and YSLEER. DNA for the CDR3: TGCGCCAGCAGCCGCAATCTAGCGGCTAGCACAGATACGCAGTATTTT. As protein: CASSRNLAASTDTQYF.

The CDR3 protein is CASSSRYEQYF. DNA of the CDR3: TGTGCCAGCAGTTCCAGGTACGAGCAGTACTTC. The chain combines TRBV6-6 with TRBJ2-7; no firm D call. The CDR3 covers 11 residues. Germline V lookup: CDR1 MNHNY, CDR2 SVGAGI (reference sequence). V lost 4 bases and J lost 4, with 5 bases in between.

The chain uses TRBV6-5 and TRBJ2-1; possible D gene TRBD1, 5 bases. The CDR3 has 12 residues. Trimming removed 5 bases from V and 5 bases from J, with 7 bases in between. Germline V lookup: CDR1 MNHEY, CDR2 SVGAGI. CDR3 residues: CASSRQHNEQFF. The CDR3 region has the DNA TGTGCCAGCAGTCGACAGCACAATGAGCAGTTCTTC.

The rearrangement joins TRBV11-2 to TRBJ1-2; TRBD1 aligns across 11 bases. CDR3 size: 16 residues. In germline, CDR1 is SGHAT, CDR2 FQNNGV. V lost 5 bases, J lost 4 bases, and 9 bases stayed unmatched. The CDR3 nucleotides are TGTGCCAGCAGCCCCACCGGGACAGGGGGTTTCTATGGCTACACCTTC. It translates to CASSPTGTGGFYGYTF.

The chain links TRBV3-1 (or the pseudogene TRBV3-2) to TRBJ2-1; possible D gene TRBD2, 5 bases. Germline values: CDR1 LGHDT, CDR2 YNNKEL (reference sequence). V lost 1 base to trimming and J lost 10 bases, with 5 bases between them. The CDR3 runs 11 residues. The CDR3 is CASSQASEQFF. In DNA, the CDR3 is TGTGCCAGCAGCCAAGCTAGCGAGCAGTTCTTC.

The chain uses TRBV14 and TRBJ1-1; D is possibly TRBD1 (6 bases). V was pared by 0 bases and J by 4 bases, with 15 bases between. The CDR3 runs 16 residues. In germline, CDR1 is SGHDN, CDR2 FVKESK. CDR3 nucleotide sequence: TGTGCCAGCAGCCAAGATGGGGGGGGCCGTAGCACTGAAGCTTTCTTT. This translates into CASSQDGGGRSTEAFF. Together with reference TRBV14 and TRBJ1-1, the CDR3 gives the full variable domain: EAGVTQFPSHSVIEKGQTVTLRCDPISGHDNLYWYRRVMGKEIKFLLHFVKESKQDESGMPNNRFLAERTGGTYSTLKVQPAELEDSGVYFCASSQDGGGRSTEAFFGQGTRLTVV.

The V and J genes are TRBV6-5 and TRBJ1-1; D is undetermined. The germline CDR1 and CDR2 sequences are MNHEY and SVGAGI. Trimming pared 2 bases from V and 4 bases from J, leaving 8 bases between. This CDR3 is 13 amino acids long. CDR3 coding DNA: TGTGCCAGCAGTTACGACAAGACCACTGAAGCTTTCTTT. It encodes CASSYDKTTEAFF.

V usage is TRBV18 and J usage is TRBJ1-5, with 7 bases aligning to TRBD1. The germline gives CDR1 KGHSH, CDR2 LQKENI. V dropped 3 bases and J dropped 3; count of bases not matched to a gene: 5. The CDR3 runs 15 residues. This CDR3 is CASSPGGQPNQPQHF. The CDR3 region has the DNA TGTGCCAGCTCACCTGGGGGACAGCCCAATCAGCCCCAGCATTTT.

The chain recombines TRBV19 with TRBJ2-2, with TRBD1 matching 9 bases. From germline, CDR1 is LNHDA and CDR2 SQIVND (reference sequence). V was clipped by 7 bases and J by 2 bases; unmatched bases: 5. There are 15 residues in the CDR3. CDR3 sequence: CASTPDRGNTGELFF. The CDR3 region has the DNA TGTGCCAGTACCCCGGACAGGGGTAACACCGGGGAGCTGTTTTTT.

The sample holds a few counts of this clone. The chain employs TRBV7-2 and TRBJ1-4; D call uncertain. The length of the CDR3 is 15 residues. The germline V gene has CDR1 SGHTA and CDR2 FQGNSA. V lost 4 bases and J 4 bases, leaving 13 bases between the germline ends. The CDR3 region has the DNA TGTGCCAGCAGCTCTTCGGGAGGGAATAATGAAAAACTGTTTTTT. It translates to CASSSSGGNNEKLFF. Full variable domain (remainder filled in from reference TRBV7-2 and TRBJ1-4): GAGVSQSPSNKVTEKGKDVELRCDPISGHTALYWYRQSLGQGLEFLIYFQGNSAPDKSGLPSDRFSAERTGGSVSTLTIQRTQQEDSAVYLCASSSSGGNNEKLFFGSGTQLSVL.